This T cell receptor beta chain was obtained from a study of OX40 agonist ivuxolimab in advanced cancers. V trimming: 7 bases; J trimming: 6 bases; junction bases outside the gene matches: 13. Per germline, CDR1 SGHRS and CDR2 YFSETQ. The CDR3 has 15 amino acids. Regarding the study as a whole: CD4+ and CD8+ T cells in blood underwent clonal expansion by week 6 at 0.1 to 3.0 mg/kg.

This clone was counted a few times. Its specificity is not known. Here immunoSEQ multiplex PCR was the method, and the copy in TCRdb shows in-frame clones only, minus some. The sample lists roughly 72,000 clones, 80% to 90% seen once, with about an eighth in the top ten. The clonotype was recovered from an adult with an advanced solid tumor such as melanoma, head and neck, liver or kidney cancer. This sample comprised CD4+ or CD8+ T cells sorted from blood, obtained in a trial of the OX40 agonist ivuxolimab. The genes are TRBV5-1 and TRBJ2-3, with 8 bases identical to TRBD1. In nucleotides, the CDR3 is TGCGCCAGCCACAGGACAGGGTCCTTTACGGATACGCAGTATTTT. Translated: CASHRTGSFTDTQYF.